Below are 13 T cell receptor beta chains sequenced from a single sample in a study of blood T cell repertoires in COVID-19. Using immunoSEQ multiplex PCR, the repertoire was profiled, and TCRdb retains in-frame clones only, with some absent. The data show around 500,000 clones, with roughly 88% seen just once and approximately 2.9% held by the top ten. The sample taken for sequencing was peripheral blood. The source is a human donor in a cohort sampled during active COVID-19.

The chain recombines TRBV24-1 with TRBJ2-3, with 7 bases matching TRBD2. There are 12 residues in the CDR3. The germline gives CDR1 KGHDR, CDR2 SFDVKD. The V and J ends lost 10 bases and 2 bases, in that order; junction bases with no gene match: 2. The CDR3 bases are TGTGCCACTGGGGACTACACAGATACGCAGTATTTT. As protein: CATGDYTDTQYF.

This clone was detected once. The chain uses TRBV15 and TRBJ2-1, with a possible D match to TRBD2 (6 bases). V was trimmed by 0 bases and J by 7 bases, leaving 10 bases between them. This CDR3 contains 14 residues. Germline V gene lookup returns CDR1 LNHNV and CDR2 YYDKDF (reference sequence). The CDR3 bases are TGTGCCACCAGCAGAGATCTGGGAGGTAATGAGCAGTTCTTC. Translation gives CATSRDLGGNEQFF.

The chain recombines TRBV4-3 with TRBJ1-6; D unclear. The CDR3 contains 16 residues. The germline gives CDR1 LGHNA, CDR2 YSLEER. Between the trimmed V and J ends, which lost 2 bases and 10 bases, there was a span of 18 bases. The CDR3 sequence: CASSQFPSSPFSPLHF. The CDR3 DNA reads TGCGCCAGCAGCCAATTTCCGTCCTCCCCGTTCTCACCCCTCCACTTT.

Written as DNA, the CDR3 is TGTGCCATCAGTGCAGGTGAGGGTTACACTGAAGCTTTCTTT. Protein sequence: CAISAGEGYTEAFF. The rearrangement links TRBV10-3 to TRBJ1-1; the D is unclear. Germline V gene data show CDR1 as ENHRY and CDR2 as SYGVKD. Trimming stripped 4 bases from V and 3 bases from J, with 12 bases between. The CDR3 runs 14 residues.

As for this clone: Other DNA sequences of this sample code for an identical CDR3. This chain joins TRBV5-6 and TRBJ2-7; 8 bases fit TRBD1. V trimming: 2 bases; J trimming: 6 bases; junction bases outside the gene matches: 4. CDR3 length equals 13 residues. The V gene's germline CDR1 is SGHDT and CDR2 YYEEEE. The CDR3 coding sequence is TGTGCCAGCAGCTTAGGACAGGGTGGCGAGCAGTACTTC. It is translated as CASSLGQGGEQYF. The entire variable domain, with the rest obtained from reference TRBV5-6 and TRBJ2-7, is as follows: DAGVTQSPTHLIKTRGQQVTLRCSPKSGHDTVSWYQQALGQGPQFIFQYYEEEERQRGNFPDRFSGHQFPNYSSELNVNALLLGDSALYLCASSLGQGGEQYFGPGTRLTVT.

This clone came up many times. The chain joins TRBV7-3 to TRBJ1-1; D is possibly TRBD1 (6 bases). The germline CDR1 and CDR2 sequences are SGHTA and FQGTGA. Trimming took 5 bases from V and 0 from J, leaving 7 bases between them. CDR3 length equals 13 residues. CDR3 sequence reads: CASSRGLNTEAFF. The CDR3 DNA sequence: TGTGCCAGCAGCAGGGGGTTGAACACTGAAGCTTTCTTT.

This chain connects TRBV7-3 to TRBJ2-1, with TRBD2 as a possible D gene (6 bases). Trimming removed 5 bases at V and 3 bases at J, with 14 bases between. Looked up from germline, CDR1 is SGHTA and CDR2 is FQGTGA. CDR3 length equals 15 residues. The CDR3 nucleotides read TGTGCCAGCAGCGCATCGGGAGCGAACTACAATGAGCAGTTCTTC. This encodes CASSASGANYNEQFF.

This clone was picked up a small number of times. The rearrangement uses TRBV28 and TRBJ2-7, with D unresolved. The germline V and J ends were trimmed by 4 bases and 1 base, with 5 bases remaining between them. CDR3 size: 12 residues. Germline CDR1 and CDR2: MDHEN and SYDVKM. The CDR3 region is CASSYRSYEQYF. The CDR3 DNA follows: TGTGCCAGCAGTTATCGGTCCTACGAGCAGTACTTC.

The chain couples TRBV24-1 to TRBJ2-7; D might be TRBD2 (5 bases). The V end lost 3 bases, the J end lost 6 bases, and 11 bases lay between the germline ends. The CDR3 is 13 residues long. CDR1 is KGHDR, CDR2 SFDVKD, per germline. The CDR3 here is CATSDRRSGEQYF. As DNA, the CDR3 is TGTGCCACCAGTGATCGGAGGAGCGGCGAGCAGTACTTC.

The rearrangement uses TRBV29-1 and TRBJ2-5; tentative D call: TRBD2 (6 bases). V was cut by 2 bases and J by 5 bases, with 18 bases left in between. Germline CDR1 reads SQVTM; CDR2 reads ANQGSEA. The CDR3 spans 15 residues. The CDR3 DNA is TGCAGCGTTGAATCTCAAAAGGCGGGACCCGAGACCCAGTACTTC. This codes for CSVESQKAGPETQYF.

This chain joins TRBV7-6 and TRBJ1-5; D ambiguous. Germline V lookup: CDR1 SGHVS, CDR2 FNYEAQ. This CDR3 spans 12 amino acids. The V end was cut by 3 bases, the J end by 5 bases, with 5 bases between. The CDR3, as DNA: TGTGCCAGCAGCTTTCCCGATCAGCCCCAGCATTTT. This gives the protein CASSFPDQPQHF. The entire variable domain, with the rest obtained from reference TRBV7-6 and TRBJ1-5, is as follows: GAGVSQSPRYKVTKRGQDVALRCDPISGHVSLYWYRQALGQGPEFLTYFNYEAQQDKSGLPNDRFSAERPEGSISTLTIQRTEQRDSAMYRCASSFPDQPQHFGDGTRLSIL.

This chain connects TRBV2 to TRBJ2-2; D possibly corresponds to TRBD2 (5 bases). The V end was cut by 1 base, the J end by 4 bases, with 10 bases between. The germline V gene has CDR1 SNHLY and CDR2 FYNNEI. The CDR3 has 15 amino acids. The CDR3 DNA is TGTGCCAGCAGTGAAGGTAGCGCCTTCACCGGGGAGCTGTTTTTT. This translates into CASSEGSAFTGELFF.

The genes are TRBV5-1 and TRBJ2-7, with a tentative D call TRBD1 (6 bases). V dropped 2 bases and J dropped 0 bases, with 9 bases sitting between them. Germline CDR1 reads SGHRS; CDR2 reads YFSETQ. This CDR3 has 14 amino acids. In DNA, the CDR3 is TGCGCCAGCAGCTTATCAGGGGACTCCTACGAGCAGTACTTC. It codes for CASSLSGDSYEQYF. Drawing the rest from reference TRBV5-1 and TRBJ2-7, the complete variable domain is KAGVTQTPRYLIKTRGQQVTLSCSPISGHRSVSWYQQTPGQGLQFLFEYFSETQRNKGNFPGRFSGRQFSNSRSEMNVSTLELGDSALYLCASSLSGDSYEQYFGPGTRLTVT.